This T cell receptor (beta chain) derives from a study of molecular identifiers for immune sequencing clone quantification. As for the study in general: For replicates, RNA isolated from roughly 20,000 or 100,000 naive CD8 cells was divided into five portions, of which four were sequenced.

Library preparation followed earlier protocols using designated TCR primers. From the PCR reads, TCRdb called clonotypes with MiXCR, one entry per CDR3 protein. The data show about half a million distinct CDR3 sequences, about a quarter seen once. Study-level results: Clonotypes topping 20 RNA copies carried over 98% of effector molecules but under 1% of naive ones.

This clonotype showed up many times. What it binds is unknown. CDR3 length: 13 amino acids. CDR1 is SQVTM and CDR2 is ANQGSEA in the germline V gene. Unmatched junction bases numbered 8, after V lost 3 bases and J lost 8 bases. The sequencing sample was made of naive CD8+ T cells from blood, with Jurkat cell RNA spiked in. Specified subset: FACS-sorted CD8+CD4-CCR7+CD45RA+ naive T cells. The sequence came from a human donor in good health. Some libraries in this study had Jurkat cell RNA spiked in. The V gene is TRBV29-1, the J gene TRBJ1-2, with 8 bases that match TRBD1. As DNA, the CDR3 is TGCAGCGTTGATTCAGGGGGCTATTTGGGCTACACCTTC. This sequence encodes CSVDSGGYLGYTF.